This T cell receptor beta chain was obtained from a study of cytomegalovirus exposure and HLA in healthy donors (dated by TCRdb to the late 2010s). Describing the broader study: In an earlier analysis of about 560 of the donors, 250 to 350 Gb of sequence data and approximately 100 million unique TCR beta sequences from 150 million to 200 million T cells were reported. An early release that covered several hundred HLA-typed donors contained approximately 300 gigabases of sequencing data and 80 million or so unique TCR sequences. Of the roughly 430 genotyped donors, around 81% fell in the genetic ancestry cluster associated with self-reported Caucasian donors. The study aimed to test whether signatures of past pathogen exposure could be identified by cataloging public T cell receptors. Using immunosequencing, the study profiled T cell repertoires from 500 to 800 subjects and related those repertoires to cytomegalovirus serostatus. In addition to the first cohort of roughly 670 subjects, a separate validation cohort of under 150 different subjects was used. To predict cytomegalovirus infection status, the study brought together high-throughput TCR immunosequencing, statistical association of individual TCRs with disease status, and machine learning. To study patterns of TCR occurrence, a later analysis re-analyzed previously published TCR beta repertoires from hundreds of donors and added high-resolution HLA genotyping. Rather than drawing on any new phenotypic data, the later analysis identified candidate immune exposures from TCR beta sequences and the way those sequences occurred across donors. To decide whether each TCR beta V gene segment behaved as functional or pseudogenic, an earlier analysis of 587 of the donors relied on high-throughput TCR beta sequencing. Donor age, sex, ethnicity and CMV serostatus were collected together with the repertoire data. In a later genetic analysis, genome-wide SNP genotypes for about three fifths of the roughly 670 donors were used, and that subset was treated as a discovery cohort. All discovery cohort repertoires had been generated using a single sequencing platform. HLA typing included class I and class II loci at four-digit resolution. The number of donors typed differed by locus, with roughly 620-640 for A, B, C, DRB1 and DQB1, around 500 for DQA1, 606 for DPA1, and over 400 for DPB1. Five DR-DQ haplotypes were handled as single units for association and clustering because linkage in the cohort was strong. Across 300 to 500 genotyped donors of the cohort, an average of roughly 230,000 unique TCR beta nucleotide sequences per donor were sequenced, and 15% to 20% of those sequences were non-productive. What the research found in general, with its limitations: V-gene and J-gene trimming of TCR beta chains was associated with a missense DCLRE1C variant in a later genetic analysis, and the association was replicated in an independent cohort. The earlier analysis of fewer than 750 of the donors excluded fewer than 20 rarely observed V segments, including chromosome 9 orphons, because counts were too low. Strong co-occurrence of HLA alleles, especially DR and DQ, made assigning TCR associations to individual alleles difficult. The study gave a list of 150 to 200 TCR beta chains associated with cytomegalovirus. For the cohort, immune exposure information was limited to CMV serostatus. At a false discovery rate of 0.05, a later analysis linked about 16,000 TCR beta sequences to specific HLA alleles. Linkage disequilibrium might explain the correlated functional status among segregating V segments, but an unknown experimental factor could not be excluded. Most CMV-associated TCR beta chains appeared to be HLA-restricted in a later analysis, and the HLA associations seemed to be driven largely by CMV exposure. The authors suggested that the approach could potentially be extended to other disease states and immunological phenotypes. Sequencing depth was assumed to be roughly uniform across donors in the presence/absence analyses, though that assumption may not hold. Because some donors lacked HLA typing at each locus, the association tests relied only on the typed subset. A later analysis found that TCR association rates varied across HLA loci, with DRB1 alleles showing the most associated TCRs and HLA-C alleles the fewest. According to a later analysis, parvovirus B19, influenza, CMV and Epstein-Barr virus appeared linked to several top co-occurrence clusters. Cytomegalovirus status was reported to be diagnosed by the classifier with high specificity and sensitivity in both the original and validation cohorts. A cluster of highly shared sequence variants was judged likely to represent a technical artifact of the sequencing pipeline. A few of the identified cytomegalovirus-associated TCR beta chains were confirmed in vitro to be specific for cytomegalovirus antigens. In a later genetic analysis, fewer N-insertions in productive TCRs were reported among donors in an Asian-associated ancestry cluster than the approximately 670-donor mean. Broadly in line with IMGT annotations, most TCR beta V segments showed up in productive rearrangements about 87% or about 30% of the time in an earlier analysis of some 590 of the donors. This cohort had only TCR beta chains sequenced, and the lack of alpha or paired-chain data limited which features could be detected. Across donors, most TCR sequences were observed very rarely, whereas some public TCRs were present in many individuals. In a later analysis, HLA-associated TCR beta chains showed more clonal expansion and lower generation probabilities than non-associated chains that were equally common. A further reported finding was that TCR beta sequences accurately predicted the HLA-A and HLA-B alleles for most subjects in the first cohort.

In total, about 650 healthy bone marrow donors made up the cohort. All cohort members were sampled while nominally healthy, although unrecorded immune exposures were likely present. The donor tested CMV seropositive and was one of the 289 seropositive cohort members. Every donor gave a peripheral blood sample, and the peripheral blood mononuclear cells from that sample were used for TCR beta sequencing. The Qiagen DNeasy Blood Extraction Kit was used to extract genomic DNA from the blood cell samples. The library was made by the immunoSEQ multiplex PCR assay. For the multiplex PCR, a mixture combining 60 forward primers for TCR Vbeta segments and 13 reverse primers for TCR Jbeta segments was used. The CDR3 region of rearranged TCR beta genes was amplified from genomic DNA with a multiplex PCR assay. The amplified TCR beta libraries were sequenced on the Illumina HiSeq System as 87-base-pair reads. As for how the authors treated the data: A later analysis counted tens of millions of unique TCR beta chains across the 550 to 800 repertoires, and roughly 10 million of these chains were shared by at least two donors. Raw reads were error-corrected and collapsed into unique sequences with a nearest-neighbor algorithm that merged closely related sequences to remove PCR and sequencing errors. Alignment of CDR3 sequences to IMGT reference sequences was used to assign V, D and J gene segments. For a sequence to be retained, a match of at least six nucleotides was required to both a V gene segment and a J gene segment. A rearrangement counted as productive if the CDR3 had no stop codons and remained in frame with V and J, and every other rearrangement counted as non-productive. CDR3 was defined by IMGT convention, running from the second conserved V-encoded cysteine to the conserved J-encoded phenylalanine. The earlier analysis of some 540 of the donors excluded any sequence lacking an unambiguous match to a single V gene segment. In an earlier analysis of several hundred of the donors, V segments were called functional above 56.7% productive rearrangements and were called segregating when the between-donor standard deviation exceeded 5%. A statistical classification framework was built for diagnosing cytomegalovirus status from the catalog of TCR beta chain sequences. In a later analysis, V and J genes were assigned by comparing TCR nucleotide sequences against IMGT/GENE-DB human TR gene sequences. In a later analysis, CDR3 sequences and most-parsimonious VDJ recombination scenarios were assigned using the TCRdist pipeline. A later analysis defined each TCR beta chain by its CDR3 amino acid sequence plus V-gene family, and excluded reads lacking a unique V-gene family. To address suspected cross-contamination and a sequencing artifact, a later analysis removed under 600 highly shared, low-generation-probability nucleotide sequences. In a later analysis, a clonal expansion index for each public chain was calculated from normalized within-repertoire ranks of inferred template counts. In a later analysis, generation probabilities were computed with a VDJ recombination model fitted to out-of-frame rearrangements, and the resulting probabilities were checked against IGoR. Hypergeometric tests were used in a later analysis to score TCR-TCR, TCR-HLA and TCR-CMV co-occurrence, with a repertoire-size bias correction applied to the TCR pairs. In a later analysis, false discovery rates were estimated by permuting HLA or CMV assignments 20 times. A later analysis grouped co-occurring TCRs with DBSCAN, adding TCRdist sequence similarity when clustering within HLA-allele-positive subsets. Repertoires with fewer than 30,000 or more than 120,000 public chains were left out of co-occurrence clustering, as were about five repertoires with anomalous nucleotide sharing. TCRdb stores this immuneACCESS table with in-frame sequences only. Part of the clones is absent; in the studies checked, under half of the shortfall reflects unresolved V genes, and no reason is known for the rest. V, J and clone size were drawn from that table, and D and trimming were deduced from the DNA. The sample table lists about 120,000 clones, 63% of them with a count of one. 9% to 10% of the sample comes from the top ten.

With regard to this clone: The antigen this receptor binds is unknown. It has no much larger one-base neighbor in the sample; base qualities were not kept.

This TCR came from a man aged 35 to 55 in good health and CMV-seropositive. Sequencing was performed on PBMCs.

The DNA reads as follows: TGTGCCAGCAGCTTAAGAGGGCACAACACCGGGGAGCTGTTTTTT. This yields the protein CASSLRGHNTGELFF. The receptor chain draws on TRBV7-3 and TRBJ2-2; a tentative D match to TRBD2 spans 5 bases. Relative to germline, V is 1 base shorter and J is 2 bases shorter, with 8 bases between their ends. Spanning cysteine to phenylalanine, the CDR3 consists of 15 amino acids. Of all the DNA, just the CDR3 is kept, 45 bases in frame from base 1. From the germline V gene, CDR1 is SGHTA and CDR2 is FQGTGA. Supplemented by the reference TRBV7-3 and TRBJ2-2 proteins around the CDR3, the complete variable domain is GAGVSQTPSNKVTEKGKYVELRCDPISGHTALYWYRQSLGQGPEFLIYFQGTGAADDSGLPNDRFFAVRPEGSVSTLKIQRTERGDSAVYLCASSLRGHNTGELFFGEGSRLTVL.